This T cell receptor (beta chain) was retrieved from a study of blood T cell repertoires in COVID-19. Looking at the study overall: Nucleic acid was either cDNA or gDNA, and it came from T cells, B-cell-depleted T cells, or PBMCs.

CDR1 is SGHTA and CDR2 is FQGNSA in the germline V gene. The CDR3 is 14 amino acids. The V gene lost 2 bases and the J gene lost 7 bases, with 13 bases spanning the gap. Some clones are missing from TCRdb's copy, which holds only in-frame ones; the method was immunoSEQ multiplex PCR. The sample holds roughly 120,000 clones, 86% seen once. This chain connects TRBV7-2 to TRBJ2-3; the D is unclear. Sequencing used peripheral blood. The origin of this receptor is a man in his 70s who had recovered from COVID-19. Here the CDR3 reads CASSLRRSSNTQYF. The CDR3 DNA is TGTGCCAGCAGCTTAAGGCGGAGTTCTAATACGCAGTATTTT.